The clone carrying this TCR beta chain came up a few times. The data are from a study of T cells after yellow fever vaccination. One entry per CDR3 protein results from TCRdb running MiXCR on the 5' RACE reads. This table holds 610,000 or so distinct CDR3 sequences, over 9% found once. CDR1 ENHRY and CDR2 SYGVKD come from the germline V gene. This CDR3 has 15 amino acids. Losses at the gene ends were 6 bases for V and 6 bases for J; bases not matched to a gene: 7. The starting material was PBMCs, obtained on the day of the yellow fever booster vaccination. This chain uses TRBV10-3 with TRBJ2-1; 11 nucleotides agree with TRBD1. This TCR came from a man aged 25 to 40 who received the YFV17D yellow fever vaccine. The CDR3 region has the DNA TGTGCCATCAGCCCCGGGACAGGGGGGTCCAATGAGCAGTTCTTC. Its protein is CAISPGTGGSNEQFF.